This is a list of T cell receptor beta chains from one sample in a study of blood T cell repertoires in COVID-19. Profiling relied on immunoSEQ multiplex PCR, and the TCRdb table lists in-frame clones only, not all of them. The repertoire consists of about 110,000 clones, with 90% to 95% occurring once and the leading ten covering 1% to 1.5%. What was sequenced was peripheral blood. Receptors originate from a woman aged 25 to 39 with acute or convalescent COVID-19. CDR3s include the opening cysteine and the closing phenylalanine or tryptophan. The order of the fields is V gene, J gene, D gene, CDR3 DNA, CDR3 protein. The D gene is left open where the match is weak.

V: TRBV27; J: TRBJ1-6; D: TRBD1; DNA: TGTGCCAGCAGTTACACCCGGGACAGGTTGGCCTATAATTCACCCCTCCACTTT; CDR3: CASSYTRDRLAYNSPLHF
V: TRBV3-1/TRBV3-2; J: TRBJ1-2; D: TRBD1; DNA: TGTGCCAGCAGCCATACGACAGGGGGATCGGGTGGCTACACCTTC; CDR3: CASSHTTGGSGGYTF
V: TRBV28; J: TRBJ1-2; D: TRBD1; DNA: TGTGCCAGCAGTTTAGTGGACAGGGGGAACTATGGCTACACCTTC; CDR3: CASSLVDRGNYGYTF
V: TRBV4-3; J: TRBJ1-5; D: .; DNA: TGCGCCAGCAGCCAAGGGGAGAATCAGCCCCAGCATTTT; CDR3: CASSQGENQPQHF
V: TRBV9; J: TRBJ1-3; D: .; DNA: TGTGCCAGCAGCGTAGCGGGACTAGGAAACACCATATATTTT; CDR3: CASSVAGLGNTIYF
V: TRBV18; J: TRBJ1-6; D: .; DNA: TGTGCCAGCTCACCCACCGGGGACAAAGCGGGGGCCCTCCACTTT; CDR3: CASSPTGDKAGALHF
V: TRBV2; J: TRBJ2-7; D: .; DNA: TGTGCCAGCAGTGAATTTGCGGGATTAGCCTACGAGCAGTACTTC; CDR3: CASSEFAGLAYEQYF
V: TRBV4-2; J: TRBJ2-5; D: TRBD1; DNA: TGTGCCAGCAGCCAGATCCAGGGGGCCTCGGGGGAGACCCAGTACTTC; CDR3: CASSQIQGASGETQYF
V: TRBV28; J: TRBJ2-7; D: TRBD1; DNA: TGTGCCAGCAGTTTTGATGTCGACAGGGCTGGGGAGCAGTACTTC; CDR3: CASSFDVDRAGEQYF
V: TRBV24-1; J: TRBJ2-4; D: .; DNA: TGTGCCACCCACCAACGACAACAGGGCCCTCTAGCCAAAAACATTCAGTACTTC; CDR3: CATHQRQQGPLAKNIQYF
V: TRBV28; J: TRBJ1-6; D: .; DNA: TGTGCCAGCAGTTTAGGGCCCCAGGGATCTTATAATTCACCCCTCCACTTT; CDR3: CASSLGPQGSYNSPLHF